This T cell receptor beta chain was obtained from a study of cytomegalovirus exposure and HLA in healthy donors. Findings of the study overall: For TCR beta chains, V- and J-gene trimming was later linked to a missense DCLRE1C variant. At a 0.05 false discovery rate, a later analysis found around 15,000 TCR beta sequences to be associated with HLA alleles.

About this clone: Its antigen is undetermined.

The ends were cut back, 4 bases at V and 8 bases at J, with 8 bases in the middle. The CDR3 has 11 residues. Germline CDR1 reads PRHDT; CDR2 reads FYEKMQ (reference sequence). Primers: 60 Vbeta forward and 13 Jbeta reverse. Per the study methods: Unique TCR beta chains totaled some 81 million in a later count, with around 12 million of them shared. TCRdb's table, derived via immunoSEQ multiplex PCR, lists solely in-frame clones and lacks some. For V, J and clone size, that table is used; D and trimming come from the DNA. The table lists approximately 140,000 clones, around 81% of them singletons. The specimen was PBMCs. The receptor was derived from a man between 18 and 35 years old in good health and CMV-seronegative. The chain has TRBV13 and TRBJ1-2, with D maybe TRBD1 (6 bases). CDR3: CASSWDIGYTF. CDR3 DNA: TGTGCCAGCAGCTGGGACATCGGCTACACCTTC.